The 2 T cell receptor beta chains presented below share a single source sample, sequenced in a study of beta chain features in type 1 diabetes. The entirety of the isolated RNA underwent reverse transcription, so expressed TCRB transcripts were sequenced. The protocol was immunoSEQ multiplex PCR, while the TCRdb copy is restricted to in-frame clones and leaves out a portion. The repertoire holds about 900,000 clones, 15% to 20% seen once, with about 0.02% in the top ten. The sample consisted of naive CD4+ T cells from blood. Every receptor here comes from a woman aged 18-29 years in good health.

This chain uses TRBV4-3 with TRBJ1-2; D perhaps matches TRBD1 (6 bases). The germline V gene has CDR1 LGHNA and CDR2 YSLEER. CDR3 length equals 18 residues. V was shortened by 0 bases and J by 7 bases, with 24 bases between the two germline ends. DNA for the CDR3: TGCGCCAGCAGCCAAGAAGCGACAGGCCCGAATCGCGGTTCTGGCTACACCTTC. It specifies CASSQEATGPNRGSGYTF.

The rearrangement joins TRBV6-5 to TRBJ1-1; TRBD1 matches 8 bases. The CDR3 runs to 15 residues. V dropped 0 bases and J dropped 4; count of bases not matched to a gene: 4. CDR1 MNHEY and CDR2 SVGAGI come from the germline V gene. The CDR3 DNA sequence: TGTGCCAGCAGTTACTCGATACAGGGGGTCACTGAAGCTTTCTTT. This encodes CASSYSIQGVTEAFF.